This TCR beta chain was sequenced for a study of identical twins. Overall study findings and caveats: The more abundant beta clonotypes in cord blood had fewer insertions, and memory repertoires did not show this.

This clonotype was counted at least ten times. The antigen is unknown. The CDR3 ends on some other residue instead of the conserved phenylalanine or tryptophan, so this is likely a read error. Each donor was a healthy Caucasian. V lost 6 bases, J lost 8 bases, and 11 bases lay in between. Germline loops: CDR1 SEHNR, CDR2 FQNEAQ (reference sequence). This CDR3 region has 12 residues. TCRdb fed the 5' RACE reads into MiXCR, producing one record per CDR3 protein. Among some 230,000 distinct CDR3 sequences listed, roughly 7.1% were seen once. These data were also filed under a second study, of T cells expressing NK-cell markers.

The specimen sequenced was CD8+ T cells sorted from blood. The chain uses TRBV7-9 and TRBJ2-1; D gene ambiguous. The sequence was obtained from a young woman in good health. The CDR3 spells CASRGSPDEQFL. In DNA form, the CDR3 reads TGTGCCAGCAGGGGATCACCCGATGAGCAGTTCCTC.